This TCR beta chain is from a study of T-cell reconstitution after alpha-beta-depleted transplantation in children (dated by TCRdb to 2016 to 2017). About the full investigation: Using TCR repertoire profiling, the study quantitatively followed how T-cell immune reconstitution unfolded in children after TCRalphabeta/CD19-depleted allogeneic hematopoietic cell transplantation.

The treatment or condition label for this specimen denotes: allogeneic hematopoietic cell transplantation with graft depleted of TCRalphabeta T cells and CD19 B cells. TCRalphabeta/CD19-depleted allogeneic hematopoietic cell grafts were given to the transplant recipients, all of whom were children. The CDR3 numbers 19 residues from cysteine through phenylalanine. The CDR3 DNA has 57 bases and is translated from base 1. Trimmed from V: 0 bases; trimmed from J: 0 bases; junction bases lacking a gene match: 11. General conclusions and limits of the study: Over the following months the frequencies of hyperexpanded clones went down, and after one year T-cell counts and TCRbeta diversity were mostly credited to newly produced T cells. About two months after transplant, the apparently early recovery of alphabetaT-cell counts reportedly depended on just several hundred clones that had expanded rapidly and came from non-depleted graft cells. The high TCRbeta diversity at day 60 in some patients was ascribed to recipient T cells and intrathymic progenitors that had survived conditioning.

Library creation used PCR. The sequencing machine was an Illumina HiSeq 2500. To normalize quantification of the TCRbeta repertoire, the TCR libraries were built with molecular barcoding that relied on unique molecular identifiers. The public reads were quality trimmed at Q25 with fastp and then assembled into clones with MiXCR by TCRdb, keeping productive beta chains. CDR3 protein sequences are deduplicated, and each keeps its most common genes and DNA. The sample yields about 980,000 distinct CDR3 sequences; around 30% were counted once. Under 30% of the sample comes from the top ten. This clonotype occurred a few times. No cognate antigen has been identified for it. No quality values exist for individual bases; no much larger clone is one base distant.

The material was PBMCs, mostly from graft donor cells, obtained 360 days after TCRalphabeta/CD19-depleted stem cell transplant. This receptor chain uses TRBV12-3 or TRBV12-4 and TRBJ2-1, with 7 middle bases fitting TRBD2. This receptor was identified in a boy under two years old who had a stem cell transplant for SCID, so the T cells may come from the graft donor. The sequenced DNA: TGTGCCAGCAGTTTAGCGCCGTGGGAGCGGGGTATCTCCTACAATGAGCAGTTCTTC. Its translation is CASSLAPWERGISYNEQFF.